This passage covers 27 T cell receptor beta chains from one sample sequenced in a study of cytomegalovirus exposure and HLA in healthy donors. Use of 60 Vbeta and 13 Jbeta primers characterized the PCR. Here immunoSEQ multiplex PCR was the method, and the copy in TCRdb shows in-frame clones only, minus some. This table has roughly 160,000 clones, roughly 85% appearing once. Sequencing used PBMCs. The receptor set was obtained from a male donor in good health and CMV-seropositive.

The chain recombines TRBV5-1 with TRBJ2-1; 11 nucleotides align to TRBD2. The J segment lost 10 bases and the V segment lost 0 bases, leaving 12 bases of the junction unmatched. There are 17 residues in the CDR3. Germline lookup yields CDR1 SGHRS and CDR2 YFSETQ. CDR3: CASSLGGLAAGSGEQFF. The CDR3 DNA follows: TGCGCCAGCAGCTTGGGGGGACTAGCGGCCGGTTCGGGGGAGCAGTTCTTC.

The V gene is TRBV6-1, the J gene TRBJ2-2; maybe TRBD2 (6 bases). The germline V gene has CDR1 MNHNS and CDR2 SASEGT. This CDR3 is 15 amino acids long. The V end lost 6 bases, the J end lost 8 bases, and 19 bases lay between the germline ends. Here the CDR3 reads CASSASTSSQGELFF. The CDR3 DNA sequence: TGTGCCAGCAGCGCGTCAACTAGCTCCCAAGGGGAGCTGTTTTTT.

The chain joins TRBV4-1 to TRBJ2-1; 9 bases line up with TRBD2. The CDR3 totals 15 residues. Per the germline V gene, CDR1 is MGHRA and CDR2 is YSYEKL. V trimming: 6 bases; J trimming: 6 bases; junction bases outside the gene matches: 9. CDR3 bases: TGCGCCAGCAGTCCCCAGCGGGAGGTGTCCAATGAGCAGTTCTTC. It yields the protein CASSPQREVSNEQFF.

This clone was picked up many times. This sequence joins TRBV5-4 and TRBJ1-1, with D hard to call. This CDR3 is 13 amino acids long. Trimming cost V 0 bases and J 3 bases, with 6 bases left between them. From germline, CDR1 is SGHNT and CDR2 YYREEE (reference sequence). The CDR3 loop is CASSLARYTEAFF. In DNA form, the CDR3 reads TGTGCCAGCAGCTTGGCGAGGTACACTGAAGCTTTCTTT. Complete variable domain (other parts from reference TRBV5-4 and TRBJ1-1): ETGVTQSPTHLIKTRGQQVTLRCSSQSGHNTVSWYQQALGQGPQFIFQYYREEENGRGNFPPRFSGLQFPNYSSELNVNALELDDSALYLCASSLARYTEAFFGQGTRLTVV.

The rearrangement uses TRBV30 and TRBJ1-5, with a weak D call TRBD1 (5 bases). V lost 0 bases and J lost 4, with 13 bases in between. The CDR3 sequence is 15 residues long. The germline V gene encodes CDR1 GTSNPN and CDR2 SVGIG (reference sequence). The CDR3 protein is CAWSVSPRGNQPQHF. CDR3 in DNA: TGTGCCTGGAGTGTGTCCCCTCGGGGGAATCAGCCCCAGCATTTT.

This rearrangement joins TRBV5-4 to TRBJ1-6, with 9 bases fitting TRBD1. The junction had 7 bases not matched to a gene; V was cut back by 0 bases and J by 9 bases. Germline CDR1 is SGHNT and CDR2 is YYREEE (reference sequence). This CDR3 contains 16 residues. In DNA, the CDR3 is TGTGCCAGCAGCTTGGCTTATGACAGGGGGGCTTCACCCCTCCACTTT. Translation gives CASSLAYDRGASPLHF.

This clone has more than one count but fewer than ten. The chain couples TRBV9 to TRBJ2-3, with TRBD1 identical over 8 bases. The CDR3 totals 15 residues. V lost 1 base to trimming and J lost 1 base; unmatched junction nucleotides: 2. In germline, CDR1 is SGDLS, CDR2 YYNGEE. CDR3 nucleotides: TGTGCCAGCAGCGTACTGGGACAGGGCACAGATACGCAGTATTTT. It yields the protein CASSVLGQGTDTQYF. Combining the CDR3 with reference TRBV9 and TRBJ2-3 gives the whole variable domain DSGVTQTPKHLITATGQRVTLRCSPRSGDLSVYWYQQSLDQGLQFLIQYYNGEERAKGNILERFSAQQFPDLHSELNLSSLELGDSALYFCASSVLGQGTDTQYFGPGTRLTVL.

This clone was observed once. V and J are TRBV19 and TRBJ2-1, with 9 nucleotides matching TRBD2. Germline loops: CDR1 LNHDA, CDR2 SQIVND (reference sequence). The CDR3 length is 15 residues. V gave up 5 bases and J gave up 4 bases; unmatched junction bases: 6. The CDR3 is CASSAGTSRYNEQFF. The CDR3 DNA is TGTGCCAGTAGTGCCGGGACTAGCCGATACAATGAGCAGTTCTTC.

Within the sample, this clone is medium-sized. J is TRBJ2-5 and V is TRBV28, with D possibly being TRBD1 (5 bases). Germline assignment: CDR1 MDHEN and CDR2 SYDVKM. CDR3 length: 15 amino acids. V gave up 5 bases and J gave up 2 bases, with 15 bases separating them. DNA of the CDR3: TGTGCCAGCAGTACGACTCAGGGTTGGCAAGAGACCCAGTACTTC. It is translated as CASSTTQGWQETQYF.

The rearrangement links TRBV5-1 to TRBJ1-1; unclear D gene. Deletions cut 2 bases from V and 5 bases from J, with 16 bases between. The CDR3 has 15 amino acids. Germline V lookup: CDR1 SGHRS, CDR2 YFSETQ. The CDR3 loop reads CASSLSGMGITEAFF. In DNA, the CDR3 is TGCGCCAGCAGCTTATCAGGAATGGGCATAACTGAAGCTTTCTTT.

The chain links TRBV7-6 to TRBJ1-1; D perhaps matches TRBD1 (6 bases). Trimming shortened V by 1 base and J by 3 bases, and 18 bases separated the two germline ends. The germline V gene has CDR1 SGHVS and CDR2 FNYEAQ. The CDR3 has 17 amino acids. The CDR3 here is CASSLGRQGYRYTEAFF. DNA for the CDR3: TGTGCCAGCAGCTTAGGACGGCAGGGGTATAGGTACACTGAAGCTTTCTTT.

The J gene is TRBJ2-1, the V gene TRBV13; tentative D call: TRBD2 (5 bases). The CDR3 is made up of 12 amino acids. Trimming pared 5 bases from V and 6 bases from J, leaving 8 bases between. Germline V gives CDR1 PRHDT, CDR2 FYEKMQ (reference sequence). CDR3 sequence (DNA): TGTGCCAGCAGCCCTGGGAGCAATGAGCAGTTCTTC. Translating it yields CASSPGSNEQFF.

This clone was seen a single time. CDR3 coding DNA: TGTGCCAGTAGTATCAGGGGAGTTACGGCTAATGAAAAACTGTTTTTT. This sequence encodes CASSIRGVTANEKLFF. The chain uses TRBV19 and TRBJ1-4, with D possibly matching TRBD1 (6 bases). V dropped 3 bases and J dropped 3 bases, with 14 bases sitting between them. CDR1 and CDR2 from the germline V gene are LNHDA and SQIVND (reference sequence). CDR3 length: 16 amino acids.

This chain links TRBV11-2 with TRBJ2-5, with a possible D match to TRBD1 (6 bases). Germline CDR1 reads SGHAT; CDR2 reads FQNNGV. V was trimmed by 3 bases and J by 7 bases, leaving 15 bases between them. CDR3 length: 14 residues. The CDR3 sequence is CASSLSGTIGTQYF. The CDR3 DNA sequence: TGTGCCAGCAGCTTGAGTGGGACAATAGGGACCCAGTACTTC.

The J gene is TRBJ2-7, the V gene TRBV5-1; 9 bases align to TRBD1. The germline CDR1 and CDR2 sequences are SGHRS and YFSETQ. This CDR3 has 14 amino acids. Trimming took 5 bases from V and 3 from J; bases not matched to a gene: 6. CDR3 in DNA: TGCGCCAGCAGTGAACAGGGGGCTGGCTACGAGCAGTACTTC. This translates into CASSEQGAGYEQYF.

Concerning this clone itself: The junction differs from germline at one of its ends, possibly a read error. The gene calls are TRBV6-5 and TRBJ1-1, with 8 bases that match TRBD1. The CDR3 has 14 amino acids. Germline V CDR1 and CDR2: MNHEY, SVGAGI. The CDR3 region has the DNA TGTGCCAGCAGTATACAGGGGGAGAACGCTGAAGCTTTCTTT. Translating gives CASSIQGENAEAFF.

CDR3 in DNA: TGTGCCAGCAGAGGGGGGGTACTGGGGCACTACGAGCAGTACTTC. Residues: CASRGGVLGHYEQYF. V and J are TRBV28 and TRBJ2-7; a possible D gene is TRBD2 (7 bases). Germline CDR1 reads MDHEN; CDR2 reads SYDVKM. The CDR3 covers 15 residues. Trimming stripped 6 bases from V and 3 bases from J, with 18 bases between. Drawing the rest from reference TRBV28 and TRBJ2-7, the complete variable domain is DVKVTQSSRYLVKRTGEKVFLECVQDMDHENMFWYRQDPGLGLRLIYFSYDVKMKEKGDIPEGYSVSREKKERFSLILESASTNQTSMYLCASRGGVLGHYEQYFGPGTRLTVT.

J is TRBJ1-1 and V is TRBV7-8; D might be TRBD1 (5 bases). The V end was cut by 4 bases, the J end by 11 bases, with 14 bases between. The germline V gene has CDR1 SGHVS and CDR2 FQNEAQ. The CDR3 is 12 residues long. CDR3 sequence (DNA): TGTGCCAGCAGCTCGCGACAGCCCCCTGCTTTCTTT. Translating gives CASSSRQPPAFF. The full variable domain, in which reference TRBV7-8 and TRBJ1-1 provide the parts outside the CDR3, is GAGVSQSPRYKVAKRGQDVALRCDPISGHVSLFWYQQALGQGPEFLTYFQNEAQLDKSGLPSDRFFAERPEGSVSTLKIQRTQQEDSAVYLCASSSRQPPAFFGQGTRLTVV.

J is TRBJ2-6 and V is TRBV4-3; D is undetermined. The germline V gene encodes CDR1 LGHNA and CDR2 YSLEER. V gave up 0 bases and J gave up 2 bases, with 8 bases separating them. This CDR3 spans 16 amino acids. The CDR3, as DNA: TGCGCCAGCAGCCAAGATGCGCTCGCTGGGGCCAACGTCCTGACTTTC. This sequence encodes CASSQDALAGANVLTF.

The sample holds one count of this clone. V is TRBV27 and J is TRBJ1-1, with unresolved D. Germline loops: CDR1 MNHEY, CDR2 SMNVEV (reference sequence). With 3 bases removed from V and 3 bases from J, the gap between germline ends came to 8 bases. CDR3 length equals 13 residues. CDR3 coding DNA: TGTGCCAGCAGTTTGCTCGGGGACACTGAAGCTTTCTTT. Its translation: CASSLLGDTEAFF.

The rearrangement links TRBV29-1 to TRBJ2-1; TRBD2 aligns across 10 bases. The V gene end was trimmed by 0 bases and the J gene end by 7 bases; junction bases not matched to a gene: 6. Germline assignment: CDR1 SQVTM and CDR2 ANQGSEA. The CDR3 totals 15 residues. CDR3 coding DNA: TGCAGCGTTGAAGAAGTGACTAGCGGGCCTAATGAGCAGTTCTTC. Protein sequence: CSVEEVTSGPNEQFF.

This rearrangement joins TRBV5-8 to TRBJ1-5; D is unclear. The V gene lost 5 bases and the J gene lost 0 bases, with 24 bases spanning the gap. The germline V gene encodes CDR1 SGHTS and CDR2 YDEGEE. This CDR3 has 19 amino acids. The CDR3 nucleotides are TGTGCCAGCAGGCACGATGACACAGCAAAATATGATAGCAATCAGCCCCAGCATTTT. Protein product: CASRHDDTAKYDSNQPQHF. The variable domain in full, completed from reference TRBV5-8 and TRBJ1-5, reads EAGVTQSPTHLIKTRGQQATLRCSPISGHTSVYWYQQALGLGLQFLLWYDEGEERNRGNFPPRFSGRQFPNYSSELNVNALELEDSALYLCASRHDDTAKYDSNQPQHFGDGTRLSIL.

The chain links TRBV29-1 to TRBJ2-5; no clear D. Germline V gene lookup returns CDR1 SQVTM and CDR2 ANQGSEA. V was cut by 4 bases and J by 4 bases, with 19 bases left in between. The length of the CDR3 is 15 residues. CDR3 in amino acids: CSVALTFARGETQYF. CDR3 sequence (DNA): TGCAGCGTTGCCCTCACCTTCGCCCGAGGAGAGACCCAGTACTTC.

This clone was observed a few times. The chain recombines TRBV6-5 with TRBJ1-1; TRBD1 aligns across 7 bases. Trimming removed 2 bases from V and 11 bases from J; junction bases left unmatched: 5. Germline assignment: CDR1 MNHEY and CDR2 SVGAGI. The CDR3 is made up of 12 amino acids. DNA of the CDR3: TGTGCCAGCAGTTACGGCGGACAGGCGGCTTTCTTT. The encoded protein is CASSYGGQAAFF.

The count of this clone is one. The genes are TRBV28 and TRBJ2-7, with 7 nucleotides matching TRBD2. Losses at the gene ends were 6 bases for V and 1 base for J; bases not matched to a gene: 6. The germline CDR1 and CDR2 sequences are MDHEN and SYDVKM. The CDR3 is 14 amino acids. CDR3 nucleotides: TGTGCCAGCAGCCTGGGACTACTTTCCTACGAGCAGTACTTC. Translating it yields CASSLGLLSYEQYF.

The chain couples TRBV27 to TRBJ1-5; TRBD1 aligns across 8 bases. Trimming took 8 bases from V and 0 from J; bases not matched to a gene: 18. The CDR3 length is 19 residues. The germline V gene encodes CDR1 MNHEY and CDR2 SMNVEV (reference sequence). In DNA form, the CDR3 reads TGTGCCAGCGGCCCGCAGGGTCTTGGGACAGGACCTAGCAATCAGCCCCAGCATTTT. It is translated as CASGPQGLGTGPSNQPQHF.

The chain couples TRBV6-1 to TRBJ2-5; 9 nucleotides align to TRBD1. The CDR3 length is 13 residues. Trimming at V came to 6 bases and at J to 5 bases, leaving 4 bases not matched to a gene. The V gene's germline CDR1 is MNHNS and CDR2 SASEGT. The CDR3 here is CASSVQGAETQYF. As DNA, the CDR3 is TGTGCCAGCAGCGTACAGGGGGCGGAGACCCAGTACTTC.